A single sample is the source of the 4 T cell receptor beta chains below, sequenced in a study of cytomegalovirus exposure and HLA in healthy donors. The study ran its PCR with 60 Vbeta and 13 Jbeta primers. The repertoire was sequenced with immunoSEQ multiplex PCR; TCRdb's copy has only in-frame clones and lacks some. Of about 98,000 clones in the sample, about two thirds are singletons; the top ten hold less than 1.5%. Sequencing input: PBMCs. The receptors were gathered from a female donor in good health and CMV-seronegative.

The gene calls are TRBV4-3 and TRBJ1-3; TRBD1 aligns across 7 bases. There are 14 residues in the CDR3. Trimming at V came to 7 bases and at J to 2 bases, leaving 5 bases not matched to a gene. CDR1 and CDR2 from the germline V gene are LGHNA and YSLEER. The CDR3 region is CASTKDRAGNTIYF. The CDR3 bases are TGCGCCAGCACCAAAGACAGGGCTGGAAACACCATATATTTT.

This clone turned up a few times. V gene TRBV7-9 combines with J gene TRBJ2-5, with a weak D call TRBD2 (5 bases). Germline CDR1 and CDR2: SEHNR and FQNEAQ (reference sequence). The CDR3 runs to 14 residues. Trimming removed 1 base at V and 2 bases at J, with 8 bases between. The CDR3 bases are TGTGCCAGCAGCTTAGGCGGGCTGCAAGAGACCCAGTACTTC. Protein sequence: CASSLGGLQETQYF.

This chain connects TRBV2 to TRBJ2-1, with D hard to call. The CDR3 sequence is 15 residues long. Germline CDR1 SNHLY, CDR2 FYNNEI. Trimming left V 2 bases short and J 0 bases short, with 8 bases between. CDR3 nucleotide sequence: TGTGCCAGCAGTGAAATAGATTTCTCCTACAATGAGCAGTTCTTC. Translation gives CASSEIDFSYNEQFF.

This clone has just one count. The V call is TRBV7-9, the J call TRBJ2-3; tentative D call: TRBD2 (5 bases). The CDR3 sequence is 14 residues long. The ends were cut back, 7 bases at V and 1 base at J, with 12 bases in the middle. Germline V CDR1 and CDR2: SEHNR, FQNEAQ (reference sequence). The CDR3 DNA reads TGTGCCAGCACCCCGAATAGCGGCACAGATACGCAGTATTTT. Its protein product is CASTPNSGTDTQYF.